Reported below is one T cell receptor beta chain. The data were obtained in a study of shared T cell receptors in the human thymus. There are 14 residues in the CDR3. The germline V and J ends were trimmed by 3 bases and 1 base, with 6 bases remaining between them. CDR1 is MGHDK and CDR2 is SYGVNS in the germline V gene. Generated by immunoSEQ multiplex PCR, the TCRdb table keeps only in-frame clones and is missing some. The sample has about 380,000 clones, 95% seen once. The clonotype originates from a human donor. This chain uses TRBV25-1 with TRBJ2-2, with unresolved D. The source material was thymocytes. In nucleotides, the CDR3 is TGTGCCAGCAGTGACAGAGTGAACACCGGGGAGCTGTTTTTT. It translates to CASSDRVNTGELFF.